These 25 T cell receptor beta chains were all obtained from the same sample, sequenced in a study of blood T cells in healthy people across ages. Together with a sample-barcoded 5' primer, a J-beta primer mix was included in a second PCR lasting roughly 6 to 12 cycles. A single record per CDR3 protein comes from TCRdb applying MiXCR to the 5' RACE reads. Found here are roughly 800,000 distinct CDR3 sequences, 55% to 70% of them singletons; the top ten hold 20% to 25%. Sequencing was performed on blood. The receptor set was obtained from a man aged 30-40 years in good health.

The chain combines TRBV14 with TRBJ2-3, with a tentative D call TRBD2 (6 bases). The CDR3 spans 16 residues. Germline lookup yields CDR1 SGHDN and CDR2 FVKESK. Deletions cut 3 bases from V and 2 bases from J, with 15 bases between. The CDR3: CASSHSPGLSTDTQYF. The CDR3 nucleotides read TGTGCCAGCAGCCACTCCCCGGGACTCTCCACAGATACGCAGTATTTT.

In this sample, this clonotype turned up many times. The chain couples TRBV7-9 to TRBJ2-1, with D possibly TRBD1 on 5 matching bases. Trimming removed 5 bases at V and 8 bases at J, with 16 bases between. CDR1 and CDR2 from the germline V gene are SEHNR and FQNEAQ (reference sequence). The CDR3 has 14 amino acids. This CDR3 is CASSTDAGFDEQFF. CDR3 in DNA: TGTGCCAGCAGCACAGACGCAGGGTTTGATGAGCAGTTCTTC.

The chain joins TRBV21-1 to TRBJ2-7; the DNA was not used to check the table's D call, TRBD2. TRBV21-1 is labeled a pseudogene. This CDR3 is 12 amino acids long. The CDR3 DNA is TGTGCCAGGAGAGGGGAGGAGTACGAGCAGTACTTC. Protein: CARRGEEYEQYF.

The chain links TRBV7-2 to TRBJ2-3; 8 bases agree with TRBD2. The CDR3 contains 15 residues. CDR1 is SGHTA, CDR2 FQGNSA, per germline. V was pared by 3 bases and J by 4 bases, with 6 bases of the junction left unmatched. In DNA form, the CDR3 reads TGTGCCAGCAGCTTGTTAAGCGGGGGACCAGATACGCAGTATTTT. It translates to CASSLLSGGPDTQYF.

V and J are TRBV10-3 and TRBJ2-4, with D tentatively TRBD1 (6 bases). The better agreement between TRBJ2-7 and the DNA end casts doubt on the J call. CDR1 is ENHRY, CDR2 SYGVKD, per germline. The CDR3 sequence is 13 residues long. CDR3 sequence: CAIREQGSDEQYF. The CDR3 DNA reads TGTGCCATCAGGGAACAGGGATCGGACGAGCAGTACTTC.

The chain is built from TRBV28 and TRBJ1-1; no firm D call. Germline CDR1 and CDR2: MDHEN and SYDVKM. Trimming took 3 bases from V and 11 from J, leaving 13 bases between them. This CDR3 contains 12 residues. The CDR3 sequence is CASSFLRVGAFF. The CDR3 DNA follows: TGTGCCAGCAGTTTCCTTCGCGTGGGGGCTTTCTTT.

This clonotype was detected only a few times. This rearrangement joins TRBV4-3 to TRBJ2-7; 9 bases fit TRBD2. J lost 1 base, V lost 4 bases, and 5 bases had no gene match. The CDR3 has 15 residues. Germline CDR1 LGHNA, CDR2 YSLEER. The CDR3 coding sequence is TGCGCCAGCAGCCCCGGGACTAGCTCGTCCTACGAGCAGTACTTC. Its protein product is CASSPGTSSSYEQYF.

The CDR3 sequence is CASSLSSGGPITDTQYF. CDR3 DNA: TGTGCCAGCAGCTTAAGTAGCGGGGGGCCCATCACAGATACGCAGTATTTT. This chain joins TRBV7-6 and TRBJ2-3; the match to TRBD2 covers 10 bases. V lost 2 bases to trimming and J lost 2 bases; unmatched junction nucleotides: 7. Germline V gene sequence: CDR1 SGHVS, CDR2 FNYEAQ. The CDR3 is 17 residues long. The entire variable domain, with the rest obtained from reference TRBV7-6 and TRBJ2-3, is as follows: GAGVSQSPRYKVTKRGQDVALRCDPISGHVSLYWYRQALGQGPEFLTYFNYEAQQDKSGLPNDRFSAERPEGSISTLTIQRTEQRDSAMYRCASSLSSGGPITDTQYFGPGTRLTVL.

This clonotype occurred a few times. Written as DNA, the CDR3 is TGTGCCAGCACTTACAGGGGTCTGAACACTGAAGCTTTCTTT. Translation gives CASTYRGLNTEAFF. V and J are TRBV2 and TRBJ1-1; 7 bases map to TRBD1. CDR3 size: 14 residues. Looked up from germline, CDR1 is SNHLY and CDR2 is FYNNEI. After removal of 7 bases from V and 0 bases from J, the junction contained 5 bases not matched to a gene.

This chain connects TRBV7-2 to TRBJ1-2; possibly TRBD1 for D (5 bases). Looked up from germline, CDR1 is SGHTA and CDR2 is FQGNSA. Trimming removed 6 bases from V and 3 bases from J, with 14 bases in between. CDR3 size: 14 residues. The CDR3 is CASSQAEGYYGYTF. CDR3 nucleotides: TGTGCCAGCAGTCAAGCGGAGGGGTACTATGGCTACACCTTC.

Many counts were recorded for this clonotype. The chain uses TRBV28 and TRBJ2-7; weak D call: TRBD1 (5 bases). V was shortened by 7 bases and J by 10 bases, with 23 bases between the two germline ends. Germline lookup yields CDR1 MDHEN and CDR2 SYDVKM. CDR3 length: 14 residues. The CDR3 loop reads CASMQGRDINLQYF. The CDR3 DNA is TGTGCCAGCATGCAGGGTCGCGATATAAACCTCCAGTACTTC.

This clonotype was found a few times. The V and J genes are TRBV2 and TRBJ2-7; 7 bases fit TRBD2. This CDR3 has 14 amino acids. Germline V CDR1 and CDR2: SNHLY, FYNNEI. After removal of 3 bases from V and 7 bases from J, the junction contained 9 bases not matched to a gene. The CDR3: CASSEGLAEGEQYF. CDR3 coding DNA: TGTGCCAGCAGTGAGGGGCTAGCGGAGGGGGAGCAGTACTTC.

In its sample, this clonotype was seen a few times. The gene calls are TRBV10-3 and TRBJ1-1; D ambiguous. The CDR3 is 12 residues long. Germline lookup yields CDR1 ENHRY and CDR2 SYGVKD. V gave up 6 bases and J gave up 7 bases, with 12 bases separating them. CDR3 loop: CAISPPGVEAFF. CDR3 in DNA: TGTGCCATCAGCCCTCCCGGGGTTGAAGCTTTCTTT.

This clonotype was seen a few times. A junction boundary mismatches the germline segment, possibly from a read error. The rearrangement uses TRBV5-1 and TRBJ2-7, with TRBD1 matching 7 bases. This CDR3 has 14 residues. CDR1 and CDR2 from the germline V gene are SGHRS and YFSETQ. CDR3 protein: CASSLGQRSYEQYF. In DNA form, the CDR3 reads TGTGCCAGCAGCCTGGGACAGCGCTCCTACGAGCAGTACTTC.

The sample holds a few counts of this clonotype. The J gene is TRBJ2-4, the V gene TRBV13, with D uncertain. The DNA end favors TRBJ2-7, so the J call may be wrong. This CDR3 comprises 13 residues. Germline V gene lookup returns CDR1 PRHDT and CDR2 FYEKMQ (reference sequence). The CDR3 sequence: CASSLTRGYEQYF. Here the CDR3 DNA reads TGTGCCAGCAGCCTCACACGCGGCTACGAGCAGTACTTC.

A few counts support this clonotype. The chain employs TRBV20-1 and TRBJ2-1; 9 positions agree with TRBD2. Unmatched junction bases numbered 20, after V lost 1 base and J lost 4 bases. The CDR3 loop spans 20 amino acids. In germline, CDR1 is DFQATT, CDR2 SNEGSKA (reference sequence). This CDR3 is CSARVFRNNNLAGRYNEQFF. In DNA, the CDR3 is TGCAGTGCTAGAGTTTTCCGTAATAATAATCTAGCGGGAAGGTACAATGAGCAGTTCTTC.

This chain uses TRBV20-1 with TRBJ1-1; no clear D gene. Germline V gene lookup returns CDR1 DFQATT and CDR2 SNEGSKA (reference sequence). This CDR3 is built from 13 residues. V gave up 1 base and J gave up 1 base, with 7 bases separating them. The CDR3 nucleotides are TGCAGTGCTAGAGGGGCAGGGAACACTGAAGCTTTCTTT. Protein product: CSARGAGNTEAFF.

V usage is TRBV6-5 and J usage is TRBJ2-5, with D perhaps TRBD1 (5 bases). From germline, CDR1 is MNHEY and CDR2 SVGAGI. The CDR3 sequence is 16 residues long. Trimming took 4 bases from V and 2 from J, leaving 17 bases between them. Here the CDR3 DNA reads TGTGCCAGCAGTTTTTCCCGGACAAGACTTCAAGAGACCCAGTACTTC. It translates to CASSFSRTRLQETQYF.

This clonotype was recorded only once. The rearrangement links TRBV7-9 to TRBJ1-5, with D tentatively TRBD1 (6 bases). CDR3 size: 15 residues. CDR1 and CDR2 (germline): SEHNR, FQNEAQ (reference sequence). Trimming removed 1 base from V and 4 bases from J, with 11 bases in between. CDR3 amino acids: CASSLGAGVNQPQHF. CDR3 sequence (DNA): TGTGCCAGCAGCTTAGGTGCAGGGGTGAATCAGCCCCAGCATTTT. Drawing the rest from reference TRBV7-9 and TRBJ1-5, the complete variable domain is DTGVSQNPRHKITKRGQNVTFRCDPISEHNRLYWYRQTLGQGPEFLTYFQNEAQLEKSRLLSDRFSAERPKGSFSTLEIQRTEQGDSAMYLCASSLGAGVNQPQHFGDGTRLSIL.

The gene calls are TRBV20-1 and TRBJ1-1; perhaps TRBD1 as D (6 bases). The CDR3 is 11 residues long. The V end was cut by 4 bases, the J end by 6 bases, with 9 bases between. Germline CDR1 DFQATT, CDR2 SNEGSKA (reference sequence). The CDR3 region is CSAIWTAEAFF. CDR3 nucleotides: TGCAGTGCTATATGGACAGCTGAAGCTTTCTTT.

This chain connects TRBV12-3 or TRBV12-4 to TRBJ2-5, with 9 bases identical to TRBD1. V dropped 4 bases and J dropped 11; count of bases not matched to a gene: 5. The CDR3 runs 12 residues. The CDR3 nucleotides are TGTGCCAGCAGTTCGACAGGGGGTGGTCAGTACTTC. Its protein product is CASSSTGGGQYF.

The V call is TRBV6-1, the J call TRBJ2-5; 7 nucleotides match TRBD2. In germline, CDR1 is MNHNS, CDR2 SASEGT. The CDR3 covers 12 residues. Trimming took 3 bases from V and 11 from J; bases not matched to a gene: 6. CDR3 in amino acids: CASSDNAGEQYF. For the CDR3, the DNA is TGTGCCAGCAGTGATAACGCGGGGGAGCAGTACTTC.

The rearrangement links TRBV29-1 to TRBJ2-3; D uncertain. Between the trimmed V and J ends, which lost 3 bases and 2 bases, there was a span of 12 bases. CDR1 is SQVTM, CDR2 ANQGSEA, per germline. The CDR3 totals 14 residues. In DNA form, the CDR3 reads TGCAGCGTTGAGTGGGCGTGGGCCACAGATACGCAGTATTTT. It is translated as CSVEWAWATDTQYF.

A single count supports this clonotype. The rearrangement joins TRBV4-2 to TRBJ2-1, with TRBD1 matching 11 bases. With 2 bases clipped from V and 5 bases from J, the junction kept 2 bases outside the gene matches. The CDR3 covers 15 residues. The germline CDR1 and CDR2 sequences are LGHNA and YNFKEQ. CDR3 nucleotides: TGTGCCAGCAGCCAACTGGGACAGGGGGACAATGAGCAGTTCTTC. Encoded protein: CASSQLGQGDNEQFF.

This clonotype was seen ten or more times. The chain employs TRBV29-1 and TRBJ2-3; TRBD1 matches at 7 bases. Per the germline V gene, CDR1 is SQVTM and CDR2 is ANQGSEA. This CDR3 region has 13 residues. CDR3 region: CRGLRGRGDTQYF. In nucleotides, the CDR3 is TGCCGGGGCTTGAGGGGGCGAGGAGATACGCAGTATTTT.